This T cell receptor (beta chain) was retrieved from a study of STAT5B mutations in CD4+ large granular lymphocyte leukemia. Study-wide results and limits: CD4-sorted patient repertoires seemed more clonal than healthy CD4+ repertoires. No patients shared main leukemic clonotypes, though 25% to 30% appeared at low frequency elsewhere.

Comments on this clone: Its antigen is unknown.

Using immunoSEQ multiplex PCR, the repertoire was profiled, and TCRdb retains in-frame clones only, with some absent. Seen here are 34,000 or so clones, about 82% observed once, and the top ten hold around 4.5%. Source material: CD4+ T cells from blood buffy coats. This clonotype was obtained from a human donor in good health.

As DNA, the CDR3 is TGTGCCAGCAGCCGAGAGACAGGGGTCCCGGGAGAGACCCAGTACTTC. Its protein product is CASSRETGVPGETQYF. The chain couples TRBV5-4 to TRBJ2-5, with TRBD1 matching over 8 bases. Trimming removed 4 bases from V and 4 bases from J; junction bases left unmatched: 12. The germline V gene encodes CDR1 SGHNT and CDR2 YYREEE (reference sequence). There are 16 residues in the CDR3.